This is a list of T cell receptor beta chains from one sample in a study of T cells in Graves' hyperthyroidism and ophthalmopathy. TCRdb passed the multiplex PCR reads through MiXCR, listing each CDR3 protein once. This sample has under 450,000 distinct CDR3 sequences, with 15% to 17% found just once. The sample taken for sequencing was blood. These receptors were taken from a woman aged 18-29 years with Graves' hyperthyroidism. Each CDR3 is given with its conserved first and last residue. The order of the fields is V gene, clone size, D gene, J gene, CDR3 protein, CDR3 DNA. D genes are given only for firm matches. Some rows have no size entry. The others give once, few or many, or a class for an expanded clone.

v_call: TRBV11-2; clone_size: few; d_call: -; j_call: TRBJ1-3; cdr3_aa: CASSLSRQPQTGNTIYF; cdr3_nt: TGTGCCAGCAGCTTAAGTAGACAGCCACAGACCGGAAACACCATATATTTT
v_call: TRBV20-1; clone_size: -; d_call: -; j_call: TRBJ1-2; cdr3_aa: CSARGTTEAYGYTF; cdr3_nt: TGCAGTGCTAGGGGGACAACAGAGGCTTATGGCTACACCTTC
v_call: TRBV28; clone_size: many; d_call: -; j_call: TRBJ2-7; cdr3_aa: CASSLLGLEQYF; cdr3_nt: TGTGCCAGCAGTTTACTAGGTCTCGAGCAGTACTTC
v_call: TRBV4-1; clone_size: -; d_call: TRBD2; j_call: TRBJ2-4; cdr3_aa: CASSQDSLLAANKNIQYF; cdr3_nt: TGCGCCAGCAGCCAAGATTCGTTACTAGCGGCGAACAAAAACATTCAGTACTTC
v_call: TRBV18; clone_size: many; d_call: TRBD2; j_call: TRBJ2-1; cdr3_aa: CASTFSGTYNEQFF; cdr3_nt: TGTGCCAGCACCTTTAGCGGGACATACAATGAGCAGTTCTTC
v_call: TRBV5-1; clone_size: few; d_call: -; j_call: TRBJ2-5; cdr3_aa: CASSLAVTGQETQYF; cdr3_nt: TGCGCCAGCAGCTTGGCCGTAACAGGCCAAGAGACCCAGTACTTC
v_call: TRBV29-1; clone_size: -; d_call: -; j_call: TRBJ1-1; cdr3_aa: CSVVPPGVNTEAFF; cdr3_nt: TGCAGCGTTGTTCCCCCAGGGGTTAACACTGAAGCTTTCTTT
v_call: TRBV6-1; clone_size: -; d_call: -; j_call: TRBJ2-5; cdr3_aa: CASSWDALGRETQYF; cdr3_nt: TGTGCCAGCAGCTGGGACGCGCTTGGGCGGGAGACCCAGTACTTC
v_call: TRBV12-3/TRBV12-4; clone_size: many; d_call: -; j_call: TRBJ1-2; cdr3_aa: CASSFGAGSYGYTF; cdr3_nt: TGTGCCAGCAGTTTTGGGGCAGGGAGTTATGGCTACACCTTC
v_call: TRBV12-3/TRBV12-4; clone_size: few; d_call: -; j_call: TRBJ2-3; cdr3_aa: CASSYYGNTQYF; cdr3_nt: TGTGCCAGCAGCTATTATGGAAATACGCAGTATTTT
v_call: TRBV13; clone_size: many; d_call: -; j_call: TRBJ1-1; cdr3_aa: CASSRSPFGLNTEAFF; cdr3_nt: TGTGCCAGCAGCAGAAGTCCTTTCGGGCTGAACACTGAAGCTTTCTTT
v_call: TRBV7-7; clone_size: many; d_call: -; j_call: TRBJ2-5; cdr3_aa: CASSLGRQETQYF; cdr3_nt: TGTGCTAGCAGCCTGGGGCGGCAAGAGACCCAGTACTTC
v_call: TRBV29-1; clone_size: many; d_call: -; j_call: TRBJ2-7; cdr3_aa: CSVLLGPYEQYF; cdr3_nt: TGCAGCGTTCTGCTGGGACCCTACGAGCAGTACTTC
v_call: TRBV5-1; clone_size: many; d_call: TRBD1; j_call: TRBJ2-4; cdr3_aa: CASSLPGQENIQYF; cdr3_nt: TGCGCCAGCAGCTTGCCGGGACAGGAAAACATTCAGTACTTC
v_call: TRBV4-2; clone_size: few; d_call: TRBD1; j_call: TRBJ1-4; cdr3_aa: CASSQGQGDNEKLLF; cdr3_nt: TGTGCCAGCAGCCAAGGACAGGGGGATAATGAAAAACTGCTTTTT
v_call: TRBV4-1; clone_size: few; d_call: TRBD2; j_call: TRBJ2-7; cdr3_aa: CASSQGLAGAEQYF; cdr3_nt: TGCGCCAGCAGCCAAGGACTAGCGGGTGCCGAGCAGTACTTC
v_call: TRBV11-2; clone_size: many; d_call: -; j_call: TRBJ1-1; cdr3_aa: CASSWGRGGRNPDTEAFF; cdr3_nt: TGTGCCAGCAGCTGGGGTAGGGGGGGGCGCAATCCGGACACTGAAGCTTTCTTT
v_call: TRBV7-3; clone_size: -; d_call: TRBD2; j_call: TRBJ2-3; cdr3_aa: CASSPKGLAGADTQYF; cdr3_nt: TGTGCCAGCAGCCCAAAAGGACTAGCGGGAGCAGATACGCAGTATTTT
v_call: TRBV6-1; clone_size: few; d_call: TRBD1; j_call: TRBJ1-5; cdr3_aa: CASRSQGAYQPQHF; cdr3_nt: TGTGCCAGCAGATCCCAGGGGGCCTATCAGCCCCAGCATTTT
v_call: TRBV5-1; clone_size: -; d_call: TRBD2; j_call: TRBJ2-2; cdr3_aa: CASSRAGGNTGELFF; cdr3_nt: TGCGCCAGCAGCCGAGCGGGGGGGAACACCGGGGAGCTGTTTTTT
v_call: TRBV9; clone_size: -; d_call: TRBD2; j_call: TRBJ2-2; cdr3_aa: CASSAPSSLAAHTGELFF; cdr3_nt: TGTGCCAGCAGCGCCCCCTCGTCCCTAGCGGCCCACACCGGGGAGCTGTTTTTT
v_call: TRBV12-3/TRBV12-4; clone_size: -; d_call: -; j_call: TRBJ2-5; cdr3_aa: CASSKPLQETQYF; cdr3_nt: TGTGCCAGCAGTAAGCCACTCCAAGAGACCCAGTACTTC
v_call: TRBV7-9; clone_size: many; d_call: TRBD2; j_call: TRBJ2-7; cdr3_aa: CASSTGTSGSYEQYF; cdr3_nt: TGTGCCAGCAGCACAGGGACTAGCGGCAGCTACGAGCAGTACTTC
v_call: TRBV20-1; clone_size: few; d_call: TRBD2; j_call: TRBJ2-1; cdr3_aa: CSGKGLADPSSYNEQFF; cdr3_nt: TGCAGTGGGAAGGGACTAGCGGATCCTAGCTCCTACAATGAGCAGTTCTTC
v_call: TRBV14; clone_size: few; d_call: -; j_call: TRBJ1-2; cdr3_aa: CASSHGINYGYTF; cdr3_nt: TGTGCCAGCAGCCACGGGATTAACTATGGCTACACCTTC
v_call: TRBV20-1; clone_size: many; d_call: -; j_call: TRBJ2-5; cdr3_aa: CSAPKPGHHQETQYF; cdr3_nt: TGCAGTGCCCCGAAGCCGGGCCACCACCAAGAGACCCAGTACTTC
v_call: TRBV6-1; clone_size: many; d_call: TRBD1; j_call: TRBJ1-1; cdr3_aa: CASKRDRVNTEAFF; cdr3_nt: TGTGCCAGCAAGCGGGACAGGGTAAACACTGAAGCTTTCTTT
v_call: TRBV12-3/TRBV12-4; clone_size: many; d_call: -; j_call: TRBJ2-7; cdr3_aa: CASSFGHYEQYF; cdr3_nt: TGTGCCAGCAGTTTCGGCCACTACGAGCAGTACTTC
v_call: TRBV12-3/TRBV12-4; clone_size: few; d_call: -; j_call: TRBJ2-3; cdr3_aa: CASSSLARSVDTQYF; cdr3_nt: TGTGCCAGCAGTTCACTAGCCAGGTCGGTGGATACGCAGTATTTT
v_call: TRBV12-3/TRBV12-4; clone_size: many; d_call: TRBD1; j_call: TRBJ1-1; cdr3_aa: CASSRNRGLYTEAFF; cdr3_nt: TGTGCCAGCAGTCGAAACAGGGGGCTTTACACTGAAGCTTTCTTT
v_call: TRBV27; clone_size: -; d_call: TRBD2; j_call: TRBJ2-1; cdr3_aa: CASSPLFSGRRSYNEQLF; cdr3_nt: TGTGCCAGCAGTCCCCTTTTTAGCGGGAGACGATCCTACAATGAGCAGCTCTTC
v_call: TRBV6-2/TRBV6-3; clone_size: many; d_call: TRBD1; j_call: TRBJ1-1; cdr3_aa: CASSYPDRGLLSTEAFF; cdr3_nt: TGTGCCAGCAGTTACCCCGACAGGGGGCTACTTAGCACTGAAGCTTTCTTT
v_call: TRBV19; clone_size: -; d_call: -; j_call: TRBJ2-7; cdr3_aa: CASSMRGMTTYEQYF; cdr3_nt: TGTGCCAGTAGTATGCGCGGGATGACAACCTACGAGCAGTACTTC
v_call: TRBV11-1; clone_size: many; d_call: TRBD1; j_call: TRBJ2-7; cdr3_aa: CASRQPGTGGYEQYF; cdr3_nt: TGTGCCAGCAGACAGCCCGGGACAGGGGGTTACGAGCAGTACTTC
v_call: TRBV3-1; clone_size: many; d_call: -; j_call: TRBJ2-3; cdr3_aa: CASSPDTSPTITDTQYF; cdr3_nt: TGTGCCAGCAGCCCGGATACTAGCCCCACTATCACAGATACGCAGTATTTT
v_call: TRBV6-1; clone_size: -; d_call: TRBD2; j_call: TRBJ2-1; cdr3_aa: CASSEAVGLQFF; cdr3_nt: TGTGCCAGCAGTGAAGCGGTGGGACTACAGTTCTTC
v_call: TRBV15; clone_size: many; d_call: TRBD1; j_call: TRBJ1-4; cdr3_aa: CATSRDQDRGTIPPTNEKLFF; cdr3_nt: TGTGCCACCAGCAGAGACCAGGACAGGGGAACCATTCCTCCAACTAATGAAAAACTGTTTTTT
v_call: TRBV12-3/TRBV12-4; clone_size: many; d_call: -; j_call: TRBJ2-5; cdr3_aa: CASKIQVEETQYF; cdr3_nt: TGTGCCAGCAAGATACAGGTTGAAGAGACCCAGTACTTC
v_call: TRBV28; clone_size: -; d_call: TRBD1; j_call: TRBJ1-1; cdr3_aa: CASSRARTGDAEAFF; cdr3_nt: TGTGCCAGCAGTCGAGCCCGGACAGGGGACGCTGAAGCTTTCTTT
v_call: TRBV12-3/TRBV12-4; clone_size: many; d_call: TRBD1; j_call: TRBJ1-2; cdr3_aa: CASSTGTGVKSYTF; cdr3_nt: TGTGCCAGCAGTACCGGGACAGGAGTTAAGAGCTACACCTTC
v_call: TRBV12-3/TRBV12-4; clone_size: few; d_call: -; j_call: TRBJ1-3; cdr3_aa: CASSLSSLSSGNTIYF; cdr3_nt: TGTGCCAGCAGTTTAAGCTCGCTGAGCTCTGGAAACACCATATATTTT
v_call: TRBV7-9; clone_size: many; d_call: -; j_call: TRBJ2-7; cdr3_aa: CASSLAWGSYEQYF; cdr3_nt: TGTGCCAGCAGCTTAGCCTGGGGCTCCTACGAGCAGTACTTC
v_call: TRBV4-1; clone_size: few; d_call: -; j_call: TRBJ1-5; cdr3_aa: CASSHQPKTAFSNQPQHF; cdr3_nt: TGCGCCAGCAGCCATCAACCCAAGACCGCATTTAGCAATCAGCCCCAGCATTTT
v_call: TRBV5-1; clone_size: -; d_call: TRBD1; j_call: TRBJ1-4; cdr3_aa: CASTLGNGGQEKLFF; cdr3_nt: TGCGCCAGCACCTTAGGGAACGGGGGACAGGAAAAACTGTTTTTT
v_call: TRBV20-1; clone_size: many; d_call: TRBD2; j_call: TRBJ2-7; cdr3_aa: CSASSGGPYEQYF; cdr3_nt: TGCAGTGCTAGTAGCGGGGGCCCCTACGAGCAGTACTTC
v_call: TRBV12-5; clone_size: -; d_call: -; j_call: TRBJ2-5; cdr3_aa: CASGFGVRETQYF; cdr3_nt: TGTGCTAGTGGTTTCGGGGTTCGAGAGACCCAGTACTTC
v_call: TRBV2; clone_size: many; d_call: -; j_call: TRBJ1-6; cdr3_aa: CASSDTAYNSPLHF; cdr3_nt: TGTGCCAGCAGTGATACCGCCTATAATTCACCCCTCCACTTT
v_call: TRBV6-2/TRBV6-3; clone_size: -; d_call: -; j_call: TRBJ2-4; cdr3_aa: CASSYLAGENIQYF; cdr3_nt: TGTGCCAGCAGTTACCTCGCAGGGGAAAACATTCAGTACTTC
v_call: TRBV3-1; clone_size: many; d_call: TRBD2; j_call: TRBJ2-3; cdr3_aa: CASGGGGEDTQYF; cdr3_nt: TGTGCCAGCGGGGGCGGGGGGGAGGATACGCAGTATTTT
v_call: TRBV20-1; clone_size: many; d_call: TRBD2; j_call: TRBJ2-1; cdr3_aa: CSARGTSNEQFF; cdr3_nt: TGCAGTGCTAGGGGGACTAGCAATGAGCAGTTCTTC
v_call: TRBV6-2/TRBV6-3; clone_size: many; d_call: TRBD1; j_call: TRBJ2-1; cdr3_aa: CASSFNIRQGNNEQFF; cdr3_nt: TGTGCCAGCTCCTTTAACATCCGACAGGGAAACAATGAGCAGTTCTTC
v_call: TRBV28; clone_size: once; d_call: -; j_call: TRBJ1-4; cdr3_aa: CASTTLEASEKLFF; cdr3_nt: TGTGCCAGCACCACTTTAGAGGCAAGTGAAAAACTGTTTTTT
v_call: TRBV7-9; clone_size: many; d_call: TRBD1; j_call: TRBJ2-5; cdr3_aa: CASSSRTGGQETQYF; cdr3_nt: TGTGCCAGCAGCTCGCGGACAGGGGGCCAAGAGACCCAGTACTTC